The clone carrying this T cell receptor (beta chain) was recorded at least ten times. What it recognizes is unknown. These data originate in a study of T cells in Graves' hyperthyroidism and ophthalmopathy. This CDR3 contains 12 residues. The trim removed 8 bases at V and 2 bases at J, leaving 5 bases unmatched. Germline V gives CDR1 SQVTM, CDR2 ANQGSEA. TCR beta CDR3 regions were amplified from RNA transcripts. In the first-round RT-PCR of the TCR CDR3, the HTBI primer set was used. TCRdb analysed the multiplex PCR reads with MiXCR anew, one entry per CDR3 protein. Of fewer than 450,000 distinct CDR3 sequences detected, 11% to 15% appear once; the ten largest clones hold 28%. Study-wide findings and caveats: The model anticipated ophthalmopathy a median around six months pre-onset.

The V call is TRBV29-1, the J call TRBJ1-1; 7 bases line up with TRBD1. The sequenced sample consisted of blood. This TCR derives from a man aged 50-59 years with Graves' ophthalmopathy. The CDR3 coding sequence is TGCAGCACGCACAGGGGTAACACTGAAGCTTTCTTT. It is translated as CSTHRGNTEAFF.